The 20 T cell receptor beta chains listed next were all sequenced from one sample in a study of shared clonotypes between healthy human individuals. Produced via immunoSEQ multiplex PCR; TCRdb's table is partial and in-frame only. This sample has some 1,600,000 clones, with 95% to 99% found just once. The sample consisted of naive CD4+ T cells sorted from blood. Subset described: CD45RA+ positively selected. The receptors here all came from a man aged 25-45 years in good health.

V is TRBV10-3 and J is TRBJ2-5, with TRBD2 matching over 7 bases. Looked up from germline, CDR1 is ENHRY and CDR2 is SYGVKD. J lost 3 bases, V lost 8 bases, and 6 bases had no gene match. The CDR3 runs to 13 residues. In nucleotides, the CDR3 is TGTGCCATCTCCCGGACTAGGGAAGAGACCCAGTACTTC. Its protein is CAISRTREETQYF.

In its sample, this clone was seen once. This chain joins TRBV7-9 and TRBJ2-7; D is uncertain. This CDR3 region has 13 residues. The germline V gene has CDR1 SEHNR and CDR2 FQNEAQ (reference sequence). Between the trimmed V and J ends, which lost 3 bases and 2 bases, there was a span of 8 bases. The CDR3 DNA reads TGTGCCAGCAGCTTCGGACCAACCTACGAGCAGTACTTC. Translating gives CASSFGPTYEQYF.

This clone appeared a single time. The chain combines TRBV7-8 with TRBJ2-1; D is perhaps TRBD2 (5 bases). Looked up from germline, CDR1 is SGHVS and CDR2 is FQNEAQ. There are 15 residues in the CDR3. V lost 5 bases and J lost 0, with 11 bases in between. The CDR3 spells CASSKAGRSYNEQFF. In nucleotides, the CDR3 is TGTGCCAGCAGCAAGGCGGGCCGCTCCTACAATGAGCAGTTCTTC. The full variable domain, its missing parts supplied by reference TRBV7-8 and TRBJ2-1, is GAGVSQSPRYKVAKRGQDVALRCDPISGHVSLFWYQQALGQGPEFLTYFQNEAQLDKSGLPSDRFFAERPEGSVSTLKIQRTQQEDSAVYLCASSKAGRSYNEQFFGPGTRLTVL.

CDR3 amino acids: CASSYYTGSGELFF. In DNA, the CDR3 is TGCGCCAGCAGCTACTACACAGGCAGCGGGGAGCTGTTTTTT. V and J are TRBV5-1 and TRBJ2-2; TRBD1 might be the D (5 bases). The CDR3 covers 14 residues. In germline, CDR1 is SGHRS, CDR2 YFSETQ. Trimming removed 3 bases from V and 7 bases from J, with 13 bases in between.

The CDR3 nucleotides are TGCAGCGTTGATGAGGAGGGCCTGACCGGGGAGCTGTTTTTT. It specifies CSVDEEGLTGELFF. The gene calls are TRBV29-1 and TRBJ2-2, with TRBD2 as a possible D gene (6 bases). The CDR3 has 14 residues. Germline V CDR1 and CDR2: SQVTM, ANQGSEA. V shed 3 bases and J shed 5 bases, with 13 bases lying between them.

The CDR3, as DNA: TGTGCCAGCAGCCACGGGACTAGCGGGGGGCCAGATACGCAGTATTTT. Translation: CASSHGTSGGPDTQYF. The chain employs TRBV5-4 and TRBJ2-3, with 15 bases fitting TRBD2. Germline V lookup: CDR1 SGHNT, CDR2 YYREEE (reference sequence). The trim removed 4 bases at V and 4 bases at J, leaving 4 bases unmatched. The CDR3 totals 16 residues.

The J gene is TRBJ2-7, the V gene TRBV5-8, with 12 bases aligning to TRBD1. The V and J ends lost 0 bases and 1 base, in that order; junction bases with no gene match: 5. Germline CDR1 is SGHTS and CDR2 is YDEGEE. This CDR3 is 17 amino acids long. Written as DNA, the CDR3 is TGTGCCAGCAGCTTGGCCGGGACAGGGGGCTCGTCCTACGAGCAGTACTTC. Amino acid sequence: CASSLAGTGGSSYEQYF. Full variable domain (rest looked up from reference TRBV5-8 and TRBJ2-7): EAGVTQSPTHLIKTRGQQATLRCSPISGHTSVYWYQQALGLGLQFLLWYDEGEERNRGNFPPRFSGRQFPNYSSELNVNALELEDSALYLCASSLAGTGGSSYEQYFGPGTRLTVT.

This chain joins TRBV9 and TRBJ2-5; 10 bases line up with TRBD1. Looked up from germline, CDR1 is SGDLS and CDR2 is YYNGEE. The CDR3 sequence is 16 residues long. The J segment lost 2 bases and the V segment lost 1 base, leaving 5 bases of the junction unmatched. Written as DNA, the CDR3 is TGTGCCAGCAGCGTAAAGGGACAGGGGCTTCAAGAGACCCAGTACTTC. Residues: CASSVKGQGLQETQYF.

This chain links TRBV11-2 with TRBJ2-2, with D possibly matching TRBD1 (6 bases). CDR3 size: 18 residues. Germline V gene data show CDR1 as SGHAT and CDR2 as FQNNGV. Trimming shortened V by 2 bases and J by 0 bases, and 16 bases separated the two germline ends. The CDR3 bases are TGTGCCAGCAGCTTAATAAGTGGCAGGGGCACGAACACCGGGGAGCTGTTTTTT. Protein sequence: CASSLISGRGTNTGELFF. The full variable domain, in which reference TRBV11-2 and TRBJ2-2 provide the parts outside the CDR3, is EAGVAQSPRYKIIEKRQSVAFWCNPISGHATLYWYQQILGQGPKLLIQFQNNGVVDDSQLPKDRFSAERLKGVDSTLKIQPAKLEDSAVYLCASSLISGRGTNTGELFFGEGSRLTVL.

The CDR3 DNA reads TGCGCCAGCAGCCCTAACACCAAAAACATTCAGTACTTC. Translated: CASSPNTKNIQYF. The rearrangement joins TRBV5-1 to TRBJ2-4, with no clear D. V lost 4 bases to trimming and J lost 2 bases, with 7 bases between them. Germline V CDR1 and CDR2: SGHRS, YFSETQ. This CDR3 spans 13 amino acids. Variable domain in full (rest from reference TRBV5-1 and TRBJ2-4): KAGVTQTPRYLIKTRGQQVTLSCSPISGHRSVSWYQQTPGQGLQFLFEYFSETQRNKGNFPGRFSGRQFSNSRSEMNVSTLELGDSALYLCASSPNTKNIQYFGAGTRLSVL.

This sequence joins TRBV11-3 and TRBJ1-1, with D possibly being TRBD1 (6 bases). CDR1 and CDR2 (germline): SGHNT, YENEEA. The CDR3 extends over 14 amino acids. The germline V and J ends were trimmed by 3 bases and 2 bases, with 10 bases remaining between them. The CDR3: CASSLRGDNTEAFF. The CDR3 DNA reads as TGTGCCAGCAGCTTGAGGGGGGACAACACTGAAGCTTTCTTT.

The CDR3 spells CASSFVRAKNIQYF. The CDR3 nucleotides are TGTGCCAGCAGTTTTGTCCGGGCCAAAAACATTCAGTACTTC. The chain employs TRBV28 and TRBJ2-4; D not certain. V was cut by 3 bases and J by 1 base, with 7 bases left in between. CDR1 and CDR2 from the germline V gene are MDHEN and SYDVKM. The CDR3 covers 14 residues.

This chain joins TRBV29-1 and TRBJ1-4; D might be TRBD1 (5 bases). The V gene lost 6 bases and the J gene lost 1 base, with 9 bases spanning the gap. Per the germline V gene, CDR1 is SQVTM and CDR2 is ANQGSEA. The CDR3 is 13 residues long. In DNA form, the CDR3 reads TGCAGCGTCCGGGACCGAACTAATGAAAAACTGTTTTTT. Translated, it gives CSVRDRTNEKLFF.

The V gene is TRBV18, the J gene TRBJ2-1, with 8 bases aligning to TRBD2. CDR3 length: 15 amino acids. V lost 3 bases to trimming and J lost 4 bases; unmatched junction nucleotides: 5. Germline lookup yields CDR1 KGHSH and CDR2 LQKENI. The CDR3 sequence is CASSPRGLVYNEQFF. Written as DNA, the CDR3 is TGTGCCAGCTCACCTAGGGGACTAGTGTACAATGAGCAGTTCTTC.

The chain joins TRBV10-3 to TRBJ2-1; tentatively, D is TRBD2 (5 bases). Deletions cut 7 bases from V and 7 bases from J, with 14 bases between. The CDR3 is made up of 13 amino acids. CDR1 ENHRY and CDR2 SYGVKD come from the germline V gene. The CDR3 DNA follows: TGTGCCATCACCGGGGTAAGTGGAAATGAGCAGTTCTTC. It specifies CAITGVSGNEQFF.

This chain uses TRBV5-1 with TRBJ2-2; 10 bases line up with TRBD2. V lost 4 bases to trimming and J lost 6 bases; unmatched junction nucleotides: 9. CDR3 length: 16 residues. Germline V gives CDR1 SGHRS, CDR2 YFSETQ. The CDR3 sequence is CASSREASGRAGELFF. The CDR3 DNA is TGCGCCAGCAGCCGTGAGGCCAGCGGGAGGGCCGGGGAGCTGTTTTTT.

The chain carries TRBV15 and TRBJ1-2; 7 nucleotides match TRBD1. This CDR3 is built from 14 residues. Per the germline V gene, CDR1 is LNHNV and CDR2 is YYDKDF (reference sequence). V dropped 1 base and J dropped 8; count of bases not matched to a gene: 7. This chain's CDR3 is CATSRAQGFYGYTF. The DNA of the CDR3 is TGTGCCACCAGCAGAGCACAGGGGTTCTACGGCTACACCTTC. Using reference TRBV15 and TRBJ1-2 for the parts outside the CDR3, the full variable domain is DAMVIQNPRYQVTQFGKPVTLSCSQTLNHNVMYWYQQKSSQAPKLLFHYYDKDFNNEADTPDNFQSRRPNTSFCFLDIRSPGLGDTAMYLCATSRAQGFYGYTFGSGTRLTVV.

The J gene is TRBJ2-1, the V gene TRBV2; no firm D call. Trimming stripped 6 bases from V and 10 bases from J, with 25 bases between. Germline V lookup: CDR1 SNHLY, CDR2 FYNNEI. The CDR3 totals 16 residues. In DNA form, the CDR3 reads TGTGCCAGCAGGAACGATGCGGCAAGAATCGTCCTGGAGCAGTTCTTC. Protein sequence: CASRNDAARIVLEQFF.

V and J are TRBV9 and TRBJ2-7, with 8 positions matching TRBD2. Germline trimming cut 4 bases from V and 6 bases from J; bases unmatched to any gene: 12. Germline loops: CDR1 SGDLS, CDR2 YYNGEE. The length of the CDR3 is 15 residues. CDR3 nucleotide sequence: TGTGCCAGCAGCCCCCCAGCGGGAGATCTAAGCGAGCAGTACTTC. Translation: CASSPPAGDLSEQYF.

Regarding this clone: Other DNA variants within this sample encode the same CDR3. DNA of the CDR3: TGTGCCAGTAGTATAGTGGGGGACACTGAAGCTTTCTTT. This encodes CASSIVGDTEAFF. V gene TRBV19 combines with J gene TRBJ1-1; a weak D match, TRBD1 (5 bases). Trimming shortened V by 1 base and J by 3 bases, and 6 bases separated the two germline ends. This CDR3 comprises 13 residues. Germline loops: CDR1 LNHDA, CDR2 SQIVND (reference sequence).